The clone carrying this T cell receptor (beta chain) was seen a few times. This entry comes from a study of CD8 T cells in Susac syndrome. CD8+ and CD4+ T cells from blood underwent TCR beta sequencing, which was carried out in a high-throughput format. Isolation of CD8+ and CD4+ T cells was performed negatively, whereas enrichment of TEMRA cells was done by FACS. The CDR3 totals 13 residues. Trimming stripped 4 bases from V and 4 bases from J, with 7 bases between. Looked up from germline, CDR1 is MGHDK and CDR2 is SYGVNS. Reverse transcription of roughly 0.45 to 1 ug RNA was carried out with random hexamers. Across 54 Vbeta and 13 Jbeta, immunoSEQ multiplex PCR amplified TCR beta CDR3. TCRdb reprocessed the immunoSEQ multiplex PCR reads with MiXCR, giving one entry per CDR3 protein. Counted here are about 140,000 distinct CDR3 sequences, roughly 94% occurring once; the ten biggest clones make up 0.075% to 0.09%.

The chain has TRBV25-1 and TRBJ2-2; D is perhaps TRBD2 (6 bases). Input material: CD4+ T cells from PBMCs. The source is a human donor in good health. CDR3 amino acids: CASSGRGTGELFF. The CDR3 DNA sequence: TGTGCCAGCAGTGGGAGGGGCACCGGGGAGCTGTTTTTT.